Sequencing of this T cell receptor beta chain was carried out in a study of human T cells and chemical hapten exposure. About the study: Enrolled patients were predominantly female and had alopecia areata, totalis or universalis.

Time point reported: patch test 3, about 24 weeks after DPC sensitization. The treatment was: therapeutic diphenylcyclopropenone sensitization with weekly scalp DPC. Participating donors were patients with alopecia, aged 18 to 70 years, considered appropriate candidates for DPC. Single cDNA molecules in the library carried unique molecular identifiers attached during preparation. TCRdb processed the RACE reads anew with MiXCR; each CDR3 protein has one entry. The sample records 70,000 or so distinct CDR3 sequences, around 10% being singletons. This CDR3 has 17 amino acids. The germline CDR1 and CDR2 sequences are SEHNR and FQNEAQ (reference sequence). V was pared by 6 bases and J by 5 bases, with 25 bases between.

The source material was whole blood, sampled in connection with sensitization to the hapten diphenylcyclopropenone (DPC). The clonotype was recovered from a woman aged 45-60 years with alopecia areata. Some clones in this sample may be carry-over from other donors' samples. This sequence joins TRBV7-9 and TRBJ1-1; tentative D call: TRBD1 (6 bases). CDR3 protein: CASRGGPGKDQGTEAFF. The CDR3 nucleotides are TGTGCCAGCAGAGGGGGGCCGGGTAAGGATCAGGGGACTGAAGCTTTCTTT.